This T cell receptor (beta chain) was profiled in a study of human T cells and chemical hapten exposure. Points from the study as a whole: Sensitization with DPC brought no change to TCRs above 1 in 1000 in frequency.

About this clonotype itself: Antigen: not known.

The treatment is: therapeutic diphenylcyclopropenone sensitization with weekly scalp DPC. The study extracted total RNA from unfractionated whole blood. What the library attached to individual cDNA molecules were unique molecular identifiers. TCRdb reprocessed the reads via MiXCR and lists one record per CDR3 protein. This table holds approximately 5,000 distinct CDR3 sequences, around three fifths found once. CDR1 SGHAT and CDR2 FQNNGV come from the germline V gene. V lost 3 bases to trimming and J lost 4 bases; unmatched junction nucleotides: 2. This CDR3 is 15 amino acids long. The sequenced sample was whole blood, obtained before DPC sensitization or 2, 6, or about 24 weeks after (not recorded which). The chain is built from TRBV11-2 and TRBJ2-2; 10 bases align to TRBD2. This TCR came from an adult with alopecia areata. Some clones in this sample may be carry-over from other donors' samples. This table probably holds off-target reads from a library built for another chain. CDR3 residues: CASSLIAGGTGELFF. CDR3 nucleotide sequence: TGTGCCAGCAGCTTGATAGCGGGAGGCACCGGGGAGCTGTTTTTT.